The 2 T cell receptor beta chains below all came from one sample that was sequenced in a study of T cell responses to AZD1222 COVID-19 vaccine. Sequencing used immunoSEQ multiplex PCR; TCRdb keeps in-frame clones, though not all of them. The sample records some 120,000 clones, 92% being singletons. The sequencing used peripheral blood, collected on day 0 of AZD1222 vaccination. These receptors came from an adult in good health.

The chain employs TRBV6-5 and TRBJ2-1; tentatively, D is TRBD2 (7 bases). The V gene's germline CDR1 is MNHEY and CDR2 SVGAGI. CDR3 length: 14 amino acids. V dropped 8 bases and J dropped 0 bases, with 11 bases sitting between them. In nucleotides, the CDR3 is TGTGCCAGCTGGGGGGGCAGCTCCTACAATGAGCAGTTCTTC. Encoded protein: CASWGGSSYNEQFF.

The sample holds one count of this clone. The chain is built from TRBV14 and TRBJ2-7; TRBD2 aligns across 9 bases. V lost 4 bases and J lost 4; bases outside the gene matches: 8. This CDR3 comprises 15 residues. Germline CDR1 reads SGHDN; CDR2 reads FVKESK. This CDR3 reads CASSLRASGIYEQYF. DNA of the CDR3: TGTGCCAGCAGCCTTAGGGCTAGCGGGATTTACGAGCAGTACTTC.